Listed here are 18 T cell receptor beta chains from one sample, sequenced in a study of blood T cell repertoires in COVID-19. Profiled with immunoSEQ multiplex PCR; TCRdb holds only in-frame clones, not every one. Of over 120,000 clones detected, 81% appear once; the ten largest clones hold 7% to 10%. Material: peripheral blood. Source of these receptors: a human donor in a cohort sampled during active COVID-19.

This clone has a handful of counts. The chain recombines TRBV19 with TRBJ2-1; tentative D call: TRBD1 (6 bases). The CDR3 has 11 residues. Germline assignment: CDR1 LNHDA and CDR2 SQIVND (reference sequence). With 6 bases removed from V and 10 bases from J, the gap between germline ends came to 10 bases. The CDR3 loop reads CASRRTGEQFF. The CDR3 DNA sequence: TGTGCCAGTAGGCGCACAGGGGAGCAGTTCTTC.

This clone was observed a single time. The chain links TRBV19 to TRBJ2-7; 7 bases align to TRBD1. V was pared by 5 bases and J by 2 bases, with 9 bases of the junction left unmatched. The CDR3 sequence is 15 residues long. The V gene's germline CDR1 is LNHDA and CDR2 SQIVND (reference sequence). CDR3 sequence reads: CASSVKGQTPYEQYF. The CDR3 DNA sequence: TGTGCCAGTAGTGTCAAGGGACAGACTCCCTACGAGCAGTACTTC.

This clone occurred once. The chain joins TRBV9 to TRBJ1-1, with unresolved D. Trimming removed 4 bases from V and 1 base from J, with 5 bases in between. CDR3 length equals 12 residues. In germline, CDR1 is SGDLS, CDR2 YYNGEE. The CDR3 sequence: CASSPGNTEAFF. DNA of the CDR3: TGTGCCAGCAGCCCAGGGAACACTGAAGCTTTCTTT. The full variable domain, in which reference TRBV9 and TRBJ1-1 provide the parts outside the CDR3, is DSGVTQTPKHLITATGQRVTLRCSPRSGDLSVYWYQQSLDQGLQFLIQYYNGEERAKGNILERFSAQQFPDLHSELNLSSLELGDSALYFCASSPGNTEAFFGQGTRLTVV.

The CDR3 protein is CASSVQGYRTEAFF. CDR3 sequence (DNA): TGTGCCAGCAGCGTACAGGGGTATCGGACTGAAGCTTTCTTT. This rearrangement joins TRBV9 to TRBJ1-1; D is possibly TRBD1 (6 bases). The V end lost 1 base, the J end lost 5 bases, and 12 bases lay between the germline ends. Germline lookup yields CDR1 SGDLS and CDR2 YYNGEE. The CDR3 extends over 14 amino acids.

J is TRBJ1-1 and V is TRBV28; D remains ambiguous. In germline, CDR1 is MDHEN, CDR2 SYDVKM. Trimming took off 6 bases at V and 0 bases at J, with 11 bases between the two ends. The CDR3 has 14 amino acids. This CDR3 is CASRTRTLNTEAFF. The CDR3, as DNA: TGTGCCAGCAGGACCAGGACTCTGAACACTGAAGCTTTCTTT.

The CDR3 region is CAIEQIGSYEQYF. The CDR3 region has the DNA TGTGCCATCGAACAGATCGGCTCCTACGAGCAGTACTTC. V and J are TRBV2 and TRBJ2-7; D gene uncertain. The germline gives CDR1 SNHLY, CDR2 FYNNEI. Trimming took 10 bases from V and 0 from J, leaving 13 bases between them. This CDR3 has 13 amino acids.

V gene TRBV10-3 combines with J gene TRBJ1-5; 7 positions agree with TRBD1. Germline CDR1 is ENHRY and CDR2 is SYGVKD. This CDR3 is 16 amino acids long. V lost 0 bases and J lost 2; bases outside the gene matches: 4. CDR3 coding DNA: TGTGCCATCAGTGAGTCGGGACAGTCGGGCAATCAGCCCCAGCATTTT. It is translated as CAISESGQSGNQPQHF.

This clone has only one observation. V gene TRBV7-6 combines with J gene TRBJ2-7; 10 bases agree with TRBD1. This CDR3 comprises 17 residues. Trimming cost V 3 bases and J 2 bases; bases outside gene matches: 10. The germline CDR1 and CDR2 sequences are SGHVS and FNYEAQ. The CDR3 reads CASSFLPGGQGTYEQYF. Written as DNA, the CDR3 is TGTGCCAGCAGCTTCCTACCCGGGGGACAGGGGACCTACGAGCAGTACTTC.

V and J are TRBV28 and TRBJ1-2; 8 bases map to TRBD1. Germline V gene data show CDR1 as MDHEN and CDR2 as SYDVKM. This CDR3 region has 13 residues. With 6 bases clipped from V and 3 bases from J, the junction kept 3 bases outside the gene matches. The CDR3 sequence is CASRTTGDYGYTF. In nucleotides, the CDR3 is TGTGCCAGCAGAACGACAGGGGACTATGGCTACACCTTC.

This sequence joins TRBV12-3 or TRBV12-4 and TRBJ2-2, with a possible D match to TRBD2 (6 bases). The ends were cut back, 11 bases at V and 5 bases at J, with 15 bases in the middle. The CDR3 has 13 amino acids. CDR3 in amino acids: CALFGGRTGELFF. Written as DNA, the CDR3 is TGTGCCCTTTTTGGGGGGAGGACCGGGGAGCTGTTTTTT.

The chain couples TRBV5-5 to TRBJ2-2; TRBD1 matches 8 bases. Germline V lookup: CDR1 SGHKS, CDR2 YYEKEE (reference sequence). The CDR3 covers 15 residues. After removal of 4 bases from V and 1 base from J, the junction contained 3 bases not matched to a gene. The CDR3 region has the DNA TGTGCCAGCAGCCAGGGGACAGGGAACACCGGGGAGCTGTTTTTT. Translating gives CASSQGTGNTGELFF.

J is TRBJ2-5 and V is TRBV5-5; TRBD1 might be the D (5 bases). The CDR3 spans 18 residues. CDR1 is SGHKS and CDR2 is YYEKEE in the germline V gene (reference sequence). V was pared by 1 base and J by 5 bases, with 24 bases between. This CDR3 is CASSLSATQTGLRETQYF. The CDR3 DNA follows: TGTGCCAGCAGCTTGAGTGCGACGCAAACAGGCCTGAGGGAGACCCAGTACTTC.

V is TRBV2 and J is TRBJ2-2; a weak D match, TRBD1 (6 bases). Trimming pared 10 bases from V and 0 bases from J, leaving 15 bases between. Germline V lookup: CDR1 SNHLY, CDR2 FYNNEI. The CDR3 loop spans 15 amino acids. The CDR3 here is CATLGTQPNTGELFF. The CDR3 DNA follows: TGTGCCACCCTAGGGACACAACCGAACACCGGGGAGCTGTTTTTT.

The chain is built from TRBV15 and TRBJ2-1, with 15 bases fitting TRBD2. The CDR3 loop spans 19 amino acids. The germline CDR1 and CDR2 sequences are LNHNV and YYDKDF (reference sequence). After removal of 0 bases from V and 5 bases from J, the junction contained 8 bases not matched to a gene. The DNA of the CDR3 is TGTGCCACCAGCAGAGAGAGGGCTGGACTAGCGGGAGGGAACAATGAGCAGTTCTTC. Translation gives CATSRERAGLAGGNNEQFF.

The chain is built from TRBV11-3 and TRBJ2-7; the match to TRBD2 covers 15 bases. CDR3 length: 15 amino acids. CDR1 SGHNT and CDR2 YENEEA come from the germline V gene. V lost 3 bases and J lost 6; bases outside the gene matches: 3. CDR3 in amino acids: CASSFGLAGGGEQYF. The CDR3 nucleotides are TGTGCCAGCAGCTTTGGACTAGCGGGAGGGGGCGAGCAGTACTTC.

The CDR3 DNA reads TGTGCCAGCAGCTTCACAGGGTCTGAGCAGTACTTC. The encoded protein is CASSFTGSEQYF. The J gene is TRBJ2-7, the V gene TRBV7-2; tentatively, D is TRBD1 (6 bases). Trimming took off 3 bases at V and 7 bases at J, with 10 bases between the two ends. This CDR3 has 12 residues. Germline values: CDR1 SGHTA, CDR2 FQGNSA.

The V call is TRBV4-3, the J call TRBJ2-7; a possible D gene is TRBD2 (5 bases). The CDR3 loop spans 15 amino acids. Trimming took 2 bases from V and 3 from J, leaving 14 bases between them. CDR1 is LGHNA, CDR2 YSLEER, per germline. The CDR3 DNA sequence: TGCGCCAGCAGCCAATCCCCGGGAAATCACTACGAGCAGTACTTC. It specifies CASSQSPGNHYEQYF.

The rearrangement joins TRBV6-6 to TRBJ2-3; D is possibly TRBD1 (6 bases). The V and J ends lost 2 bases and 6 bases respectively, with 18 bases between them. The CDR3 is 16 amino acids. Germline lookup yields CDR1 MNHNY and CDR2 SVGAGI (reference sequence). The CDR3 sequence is CASSYGQGPIGDTQYF. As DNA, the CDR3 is TGTGCCAGCAGTTACGGGCAGGGGCCCATTGGGGATACGCAGTATTTT.